The next 2 T cell receptor beta chains were all read from a single sample in a study of OX40 agonist ivuxolimab in advanced cancers. Sequenced by immunoSEQ multiplex PCR; TCRdb stores in-frame clones only, minus some. The top ten hold more than 5.5% of the sample, which has tens of thousands of clones, almost 85% seen once. The material was CD4+ or CD8+ T cells sorted from blood, obtained in a trial of the OX40 agonist ivuxolimab. The receptors were sampled from an adult with an advanced solid tumor such as melanoma, head and neck, liver or kidney cancer.

This sequence joins TRBV28 and TRBJ2-1, with 7 bases lining up with TRBD1. The CDR3 contains 14 residues. The V gene's germline CDR1 is MDHEN and CDR2 SYDVKM. With V trimmed by 5 bases and J by 6 bases, 7 bases remained unmatched. The CDR3 loop is CASSPPRGRNEQFF. CDR3 DNA sequence: TGTGCCAGCAGTCCCCCGAGGGGGCGCAATGAGCAGTTCTTC.

This clone appeared once. This rearrangement joins TRBV5-1 to TRBJ2-2; D is possibly TRBD2 (6 bases). This CDR3 contains 13 residues. V gave up 8 bases and J gave up 7 bases, with 15 bases separating them. Germline CDR1 and CDR2: SGHRS and YFSETQ. The CDR3 DNA reads TGCGCCAGTCAACGGGAGTCCCTCGGGGAGCTGTTTTTT. This encodes CASQRESLGELFF.